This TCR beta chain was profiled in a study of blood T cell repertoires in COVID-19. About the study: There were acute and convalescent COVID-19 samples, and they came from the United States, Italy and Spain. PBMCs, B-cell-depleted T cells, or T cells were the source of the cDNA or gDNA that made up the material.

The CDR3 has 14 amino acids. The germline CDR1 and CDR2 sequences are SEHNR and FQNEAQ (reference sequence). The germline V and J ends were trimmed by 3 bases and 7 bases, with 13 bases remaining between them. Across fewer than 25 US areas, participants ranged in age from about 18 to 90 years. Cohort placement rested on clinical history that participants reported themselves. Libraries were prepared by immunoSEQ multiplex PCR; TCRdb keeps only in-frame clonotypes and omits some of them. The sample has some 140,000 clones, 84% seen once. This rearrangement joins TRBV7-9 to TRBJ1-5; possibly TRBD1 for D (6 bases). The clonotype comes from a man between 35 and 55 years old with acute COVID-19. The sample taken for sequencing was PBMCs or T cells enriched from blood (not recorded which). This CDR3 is CASSFGGASQPQHF. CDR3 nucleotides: TGTGCCAGCAGCTTCGGGGGGGCAAGCCAGCCCCAGCATTTT.